Each of the 3 T cell receptor beta chains below was sequenced from the same sample in a study of shared clonotypes between healthy human individuals (dated by TCRdb to about 2020). The method was the immunoSEQ multiplex PCR assay. Held by TCRdb, this immuneACCESS table contains in-frame sequences only and omits some clones. Under half of the omission traces to an unresolved V gene where checked; the cause of the rest is unknown. A total of some 2.4 million clones appear in this sample, 93% of them only once. The biggest ten clones account for around 0.37% of the sample. Sequenced material: naive CD4+ T cells from PBMCs. The sample's cell subset or site label, decoded: CD45RA+ positively selected. Source of these receptors: a man aged 18 to 30 in good health. Some clones in this sample may be carry-over from other donors' samples.

The genes are TRBV21-1 and TRBJ2-7; the table gives TRBD1 as D, unverified against the DNA. TRBV21-1 is a pseudogene segment. CDR3 length equals 12 residues. The CDR3 spells CAGDRFSYEQYF. The CDR3 DNA sequence: TGTGCCGGCGACAGGTTCTCCTACGAGCAGTACTTC.

J is TRBJ1-2 and V is TRBV6-5; D is unresolved. Germline CDR1 reads MNHEY; CDR2 reads SVGAGI. The CDR3 has 10 residues. V lost 5 bases and J lost 12, with 10 bases in between. CDR3 DNA sequence: TGTGCCAGCAGTGAAGCGTGGAACACCTTC. Residues: CASSEAWNTF.

This chain connects TRBV6-5 to TRBJ1-2; D gene ambiguous. The CDR3 runs to 13 residues. Germline V lookup: CDR1 MNHEY, CDR2 SVGAGI. V dropped 7 bases and J dropped 5 bases, with 14 bases sitting between them. CDR3 bases: TGTGCCAGCACCTTGAGGCAAGGATATGGCTACACCTTC. Its protein product is CASTLRQGYGYTF.